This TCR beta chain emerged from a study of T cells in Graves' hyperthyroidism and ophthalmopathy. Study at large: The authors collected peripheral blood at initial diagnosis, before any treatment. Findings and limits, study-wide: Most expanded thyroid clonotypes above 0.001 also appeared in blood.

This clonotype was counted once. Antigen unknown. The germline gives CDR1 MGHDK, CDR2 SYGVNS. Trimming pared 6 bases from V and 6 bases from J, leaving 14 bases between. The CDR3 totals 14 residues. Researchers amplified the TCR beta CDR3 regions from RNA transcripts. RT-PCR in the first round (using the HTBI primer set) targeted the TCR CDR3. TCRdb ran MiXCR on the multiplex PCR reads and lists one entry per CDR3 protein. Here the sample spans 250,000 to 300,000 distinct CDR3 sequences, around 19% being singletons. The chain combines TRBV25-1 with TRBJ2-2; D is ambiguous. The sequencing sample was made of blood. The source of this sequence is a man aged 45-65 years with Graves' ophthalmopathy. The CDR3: CASSLTGLAGELFF. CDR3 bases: TGTGCCAGCAGCCTTACGGGTCTTGCCGGGGAGCTGTTTTTT.